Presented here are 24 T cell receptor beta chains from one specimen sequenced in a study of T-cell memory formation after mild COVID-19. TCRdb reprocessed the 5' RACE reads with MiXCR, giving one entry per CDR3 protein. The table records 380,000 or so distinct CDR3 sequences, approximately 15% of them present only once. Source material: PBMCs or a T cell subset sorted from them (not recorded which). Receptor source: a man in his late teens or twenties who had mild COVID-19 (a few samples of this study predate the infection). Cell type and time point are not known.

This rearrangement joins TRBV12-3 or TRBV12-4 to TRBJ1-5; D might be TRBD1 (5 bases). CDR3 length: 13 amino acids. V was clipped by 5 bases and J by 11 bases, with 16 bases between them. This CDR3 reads CASSPSQGRAQHF. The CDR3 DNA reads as TGTGCCAGCAGTCCGTCTCAGGGCAGGGCCCAGCATTTT.

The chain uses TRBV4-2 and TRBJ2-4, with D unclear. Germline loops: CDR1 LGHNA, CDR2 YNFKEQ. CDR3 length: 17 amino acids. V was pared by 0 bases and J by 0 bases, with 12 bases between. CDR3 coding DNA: TGTGCCAGCAGCCAAGATCGGGCAAGACTAGCCAAAAACATTCAGTACTTC. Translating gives CASSQDRARLAKNIQYF.

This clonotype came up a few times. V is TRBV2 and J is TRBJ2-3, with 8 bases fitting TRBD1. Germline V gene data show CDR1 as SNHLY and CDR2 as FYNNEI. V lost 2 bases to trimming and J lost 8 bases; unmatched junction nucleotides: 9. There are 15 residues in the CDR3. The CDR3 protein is CASSERTGRVSTQYF. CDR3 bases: TGTGCCAGCAGTGAAAGGACAGGGCGGGTGTCTACGCAGTATTTT.

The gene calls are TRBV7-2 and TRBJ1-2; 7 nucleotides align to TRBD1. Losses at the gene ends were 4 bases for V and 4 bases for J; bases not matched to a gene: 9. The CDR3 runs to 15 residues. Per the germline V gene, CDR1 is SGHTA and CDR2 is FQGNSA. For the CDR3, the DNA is TGTGCCAGCAGCTCTAACAGGGGCCGAGCCTATGGCTACACCTTC. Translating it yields CASSSNRGRAYGYTF.

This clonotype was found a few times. CDR3: CASSYLSGGTSTDTQYF. The CDR3 DNA reads as TGTGCCAGCAGTTACCTTAGCGGGGGAACTAGCACAGATACGCAGTATTTT. This sequence joins TRBV6-5 and TRBJ2-3; 9 bases are shared with TRBD2. The CDR3 spans 17 residues. V shed 2 bases and J 0 bases; nucleotides not matched to a gene: 6. Germline CDR1 and CDR2: MNHEY and SVGAGI.

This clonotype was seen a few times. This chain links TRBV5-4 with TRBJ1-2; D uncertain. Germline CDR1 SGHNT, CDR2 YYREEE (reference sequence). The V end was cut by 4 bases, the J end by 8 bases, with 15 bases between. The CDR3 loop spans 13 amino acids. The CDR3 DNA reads TGTGCCAGCAGCGCAGGAGGCCGGGAGGGCTACACCTTC. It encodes CASSAGGREGYTF.

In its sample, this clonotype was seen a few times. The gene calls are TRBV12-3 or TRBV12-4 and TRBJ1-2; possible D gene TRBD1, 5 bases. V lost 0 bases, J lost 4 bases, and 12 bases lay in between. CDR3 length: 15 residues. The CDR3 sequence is CASSLAGATFYGYTF. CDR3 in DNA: TGTGCCAGCAGTTTAGCCGGGGCCACCTTCTATGGCTACACCTTC.

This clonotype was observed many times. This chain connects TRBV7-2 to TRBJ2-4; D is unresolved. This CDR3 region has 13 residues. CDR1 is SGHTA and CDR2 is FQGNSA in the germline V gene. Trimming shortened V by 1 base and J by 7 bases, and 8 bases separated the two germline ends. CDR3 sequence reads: CASSLDRSNIQYF. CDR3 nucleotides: TGTGCCAGCAGCTTAGACAGATCGAACATTCAGTACTTC.

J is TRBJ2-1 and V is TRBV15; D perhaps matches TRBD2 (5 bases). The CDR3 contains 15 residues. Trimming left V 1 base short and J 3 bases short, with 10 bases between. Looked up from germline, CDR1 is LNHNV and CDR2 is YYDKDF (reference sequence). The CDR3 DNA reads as TGTGCCACCAGCAGAGGGTCAGAGGGCTACAATGAGCAGTTCTTC. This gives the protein CATSRGSEGYNEQFF. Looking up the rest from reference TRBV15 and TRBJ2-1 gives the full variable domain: DAMVIQNPRYQVTQFGKPVTLSCSQTLNHNVMYWYQQKSSQAPKLLFHYYDKDFNNEADTPDNFQSRRPNTSFCFLDIRSPGLGDTAMYLCATSRGSEGYNEQFFGPGTRLTVL.

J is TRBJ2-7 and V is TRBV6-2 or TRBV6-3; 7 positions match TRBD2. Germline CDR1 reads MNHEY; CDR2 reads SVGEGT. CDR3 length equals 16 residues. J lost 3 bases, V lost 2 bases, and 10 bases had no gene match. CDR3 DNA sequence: TGTGCCAGCAGTTACGCCATCTGGCGGGGGAACTACGAGCAGTACTTC. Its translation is CASSYAIWRGNYEQYF.

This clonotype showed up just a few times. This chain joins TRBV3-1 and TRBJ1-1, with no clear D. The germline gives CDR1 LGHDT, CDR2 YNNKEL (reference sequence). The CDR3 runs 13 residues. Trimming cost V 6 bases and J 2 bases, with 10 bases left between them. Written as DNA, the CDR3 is TGTGCCAGCAGACCCTCAGTAAACACTGAAGCTTTCTTT. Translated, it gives CASRPSVNTEAFF.

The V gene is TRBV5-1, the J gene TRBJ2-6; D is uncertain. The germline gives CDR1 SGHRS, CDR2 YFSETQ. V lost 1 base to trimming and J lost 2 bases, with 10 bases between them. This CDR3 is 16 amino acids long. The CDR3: CASSLPMLAGANVLTF. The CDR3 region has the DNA TGCGCCAGCAGCTTGCCTATGCTAGCTGGGGCCAACGTCCTGACTTTC.

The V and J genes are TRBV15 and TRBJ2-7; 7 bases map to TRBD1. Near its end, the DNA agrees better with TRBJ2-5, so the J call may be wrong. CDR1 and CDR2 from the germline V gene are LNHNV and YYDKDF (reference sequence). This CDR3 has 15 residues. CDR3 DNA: TGTGCCACCAGCATCGGGACAGTTGGGGCGGAGACCCAGTACTTC. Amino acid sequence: CATSIGTVGAETQYF.

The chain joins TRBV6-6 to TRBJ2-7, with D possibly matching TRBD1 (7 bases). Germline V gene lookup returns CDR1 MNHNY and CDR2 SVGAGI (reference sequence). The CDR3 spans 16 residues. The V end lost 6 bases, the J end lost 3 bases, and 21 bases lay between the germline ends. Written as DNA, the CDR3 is TGTGCCAGCAGACAACATCCAGGGGGGAACTTCTACGAGCAGTACTTC. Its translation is CASRQHPGGNFYEQYF.

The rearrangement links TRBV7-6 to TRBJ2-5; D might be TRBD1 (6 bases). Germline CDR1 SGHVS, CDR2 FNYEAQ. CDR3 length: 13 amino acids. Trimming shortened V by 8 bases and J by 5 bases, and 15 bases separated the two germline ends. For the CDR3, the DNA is TGTGCCAGCGGCTACAGGGTCGGGGAGACCCAGTACTTC. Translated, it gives CASGYRVGETQYF.

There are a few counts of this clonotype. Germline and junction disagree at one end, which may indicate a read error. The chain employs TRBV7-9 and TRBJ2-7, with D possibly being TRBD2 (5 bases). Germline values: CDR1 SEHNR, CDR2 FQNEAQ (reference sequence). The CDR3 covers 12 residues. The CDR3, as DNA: TGTGCCAGCAGCTCCCGGGGTTTGGAGCGGTACTTC. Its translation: CASSSRGLERYF.

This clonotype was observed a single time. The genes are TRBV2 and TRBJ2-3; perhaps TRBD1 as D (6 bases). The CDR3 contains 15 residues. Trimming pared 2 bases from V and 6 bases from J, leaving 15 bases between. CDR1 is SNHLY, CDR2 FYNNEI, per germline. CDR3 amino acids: CASSERGTTPDTQYF. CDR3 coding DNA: TGTGCCAGCAGTGAAAGGGGGACCACCCCCGATACGCAGTATTTT.

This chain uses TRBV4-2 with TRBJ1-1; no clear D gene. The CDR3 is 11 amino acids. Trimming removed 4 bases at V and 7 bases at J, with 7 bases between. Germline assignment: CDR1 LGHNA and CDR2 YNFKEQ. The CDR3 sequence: CASSRSGEAFF. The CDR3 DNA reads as TGTGCCAGCAGCCGGTCGGGTGAAGCTTTCTTT.

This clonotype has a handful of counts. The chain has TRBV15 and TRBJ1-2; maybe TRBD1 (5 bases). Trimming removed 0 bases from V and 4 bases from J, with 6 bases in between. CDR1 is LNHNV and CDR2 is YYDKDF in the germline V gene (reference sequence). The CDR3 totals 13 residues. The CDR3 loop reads CATSRDRAYGYTF. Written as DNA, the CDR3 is TGTGCCACCAGCAGAGACAGGGCCTATGGCTACACCTTC.

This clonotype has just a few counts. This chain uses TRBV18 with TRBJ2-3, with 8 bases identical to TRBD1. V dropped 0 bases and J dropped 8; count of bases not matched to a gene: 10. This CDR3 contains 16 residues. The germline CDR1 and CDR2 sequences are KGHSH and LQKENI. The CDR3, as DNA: TGTGCCAGCTCACCACCTCAGGGGGCCATCCTCCCTACGCAGTATTTT. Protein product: CASSPPQGAILPTQYF.

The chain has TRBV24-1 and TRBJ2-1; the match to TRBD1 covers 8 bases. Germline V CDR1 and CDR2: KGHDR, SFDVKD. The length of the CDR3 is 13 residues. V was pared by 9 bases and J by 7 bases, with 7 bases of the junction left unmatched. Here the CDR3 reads CATADRGGNEQFF. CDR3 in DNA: TGTGCCACCGCCGACAGGGGCGGTAATGAGCAGTTCTTC.

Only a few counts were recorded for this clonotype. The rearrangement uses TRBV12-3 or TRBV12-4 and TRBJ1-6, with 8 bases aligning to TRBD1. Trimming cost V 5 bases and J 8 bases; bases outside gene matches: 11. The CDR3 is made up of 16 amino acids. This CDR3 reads CASSLGQGWRDSPLHF. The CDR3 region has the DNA TGTGCCAGCAGTCTAGGACAGGGCTGGAGAGATTCACCCCTCCACTTT.

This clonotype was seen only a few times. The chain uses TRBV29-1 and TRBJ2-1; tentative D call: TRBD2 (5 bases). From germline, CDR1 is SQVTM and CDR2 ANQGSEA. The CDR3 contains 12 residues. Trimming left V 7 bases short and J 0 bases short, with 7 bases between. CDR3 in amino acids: CSATSSYNEQFF. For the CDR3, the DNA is TGCAGCGCCACTAGCTCCTACAATGAGCAGTTCTTC.

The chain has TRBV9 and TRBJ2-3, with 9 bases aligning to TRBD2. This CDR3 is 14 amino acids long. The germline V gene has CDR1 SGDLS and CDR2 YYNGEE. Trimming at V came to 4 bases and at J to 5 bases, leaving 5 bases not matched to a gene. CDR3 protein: CASSFRTSVDTQYF. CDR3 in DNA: TGTGCCAGCAGCTTCCGGACTAGCGTAGATACGCAGTATTTT.